This TCR beta chain was sequenced for a study of blood T cell repertoires in COVID-19. Background on the study: The origin of the acute and convalescent COVID-19 samples was the United States, Italy and Spain.

Method: immunoSEQ multiplex PCR; TCRdb's copy keeps in-frame clones and lacks some. The table lists hundreds of thousands of clones, roughly 87% of them singletons. Trimming stripped 0 bases from V and 6 bases from J, with 8 bases between. The CDR3 has 13 residues. The germline gives CDR1 LNHDA, CDR2 SQIVND (reference sequence). V is TRBV19 and J is TRBJ1-1; D unresolved. Sequenced material: PBMCs or T cells enriched from blood (not recorded which). This TCR came from a woman under 40 who had recovered from COVID-19. In nucleotides, the CDR3 is TGTGCCAGTAGTATAGATTTGGAGTCTGAAGCTTTCTTT. Amino acid sequence: CASSIDLESEAFF.